This entry lists 19 T cell receptor beta chains sequenced from one sample in a study of blood T cell repertoires in COVID-19. The repertoire was sequenced with immunoSEQ multiplex PCR; TCRdb's copy has only in-frame clones and lacks some. This sample yields about 390,000 clones, of which around 87% are seen a single time; about 2.1% belongs to the top ten. Sequenced sample: peripheral blood. These receptors all stem from a woman in her sixties or seventies with COVID-19, enrolled during active disease.

The chain links TRBV5-1 to TRBJ2-3; 12 positions agree with TRBD2. The CDR3 contains 15 residues. The V gene's germline CDR1 is SGHRS and CDR2 YFSETQ. After removal of 8 bases from V and 5 bases from J, the junction contained 9 bases not matched to a gene. Here the CDR3 DNA reads TGCGCCAGTAAGGCTAGCGGGGGGGCCGTAGATACGCAGTATTTT. Its translation: CASKASGGAVDTQYF.

The gene calls are TRBV9 and TRBJ1-1; 7 bases fit TRBD1. The germline CDR1 and CDR2 sequences are SGDLS and YYNGEE. The length of the CDR3 is 15 residues. Trimming at V came to 3 bases and at J to 0 bases, leaving 5 bases not matched to a gene. The CDR3 sequence: CASSGQGGMNTEAFF. CDR3 nucleotides: TGTGCCAGCAGCGGACAGGGTGGGATGAACACTGAAGCTTTCTTT.

This clone was observed a single time. The chain carries TRBV25-1 and TRBJ1-6, with 7 nucleotides matching TRBD1. J lost 8 bases, V lost 2 bases, and 3 bases had no gene match. Germline V lookup: CDR1 MGHDK, CDR2 SYGVNS. The CDR3 is 14 residues long. The CDR3 coding sequence is TGTGCCAGCAGTGAACGACAGGGTCATTCACCCCTCCACTTT. Translated, it gives CASSERQGHSPLHF.

J is TRBJ2-7 and V is TRBV27, with 12 nucleotides matching TRBD2. CDR1 and CDR2 from the germline V gene are MNHEY and SMNVEV (reference sequence). This CDR3 comprises 16 residues. Trimming at V came to 2 bases and at J to 0 bases, leaving 2 bases not matched to a gene. CDR3 residues: CASSLLAGGPSYEQYF. DNA for the CDR3: TGTGCCAGCAGTTTACTAGCGGGGGGGCCCTCCTACGAGCAGTACTTC.

This chain links TRBV7-9 with TRBJ2-7, with a weak D call TRBD2 (5 bases). The V and J ends lost 1 base and 7 bases respectively, with 11 bases between them. Germline-derived CDR1 and CDR2 are SEHNR and FQNEAQ (reference sequence). The CDR3 is 13 amino acids. The CDR3 coding sequence is TGTGCCAGCAGCTTAGGGTGGGGAGAGGAGCAGTACTTC. It translates to CASSLGWGEEQYF.

The gene calls are TRBV7-9 and TRBJ2-2; D is unclear. Between the trimmed V and J ends, which lost 3 bases and 3 bases, there was a span of 5 bases. The length of the CDR3 is 13 residues. Per the germline V gene, CDR1 is SEHNR and CDR2 is FQNEAQ (reference sequence). This CDR3 is CASSFVDTGELFF. CDR3 nucleotide sequence: TGTGCCAGCAGCTTCGTTGACACCGGGGAGCTGTTTTTT.

DNA of the CDR3: TGTGCCAGCAGCGCCCAGGCGGGACAGGGCATCGAGCAGTACTTC. Protein product: CASSAQAGQGIEQYF. The J gene is TRBJ2-7, the V gene TRBV9, with TRBD1 matching 9 bases. CDR1 is SGDLS and CDR2 is YYNGEE in the germline V gene. The CDR3 runs 15 residues. V gave up 3 bases and J gave up 6 bases; unmatched junction bases: 10.

The chain couples TRBV5-1 to TRBJ2-2, with a possible D match to TRBD1 (5 bases). Germline V lookup: CDR1 SGHRS, CDR2 YFSETQ. The V gene lost 4 bases and the J gene lost 0 bases, with 19 bases spanning the gap. The CDR3 length is 18 residues. CDR3 bases: TGCGCCAGCAGCCCTTACCTACCGACAGCAACGAACACCGGGGAGCTGTTTTTT. Encoded protein: CASSPYLPTATNTGELFF.

This clone was counted between two and nine times. V and J are TRBV29-1 and TRBJ1-3; 7 nucleotides align to TRBD1. The V gene's germline CDR1 is SQVTM and CDR2 ANQGSEA. V shed 6 bases and J 0 bases; nucleotides not matched to a gene: 2. The CDR3 contains 13 residues. Written as DNA, the CDR3 is TGCAGCGTCGGGACAGTCTCTGGAAACACCATATATTTT. This translates into CSVGTVSGNTIYF.

On this clone: Other DNA sequences within the sample encode an identical CDR3. The rearrangement joins TRBV18 to TRBJ1-5, with D possibly matching TRBD1 (5 bases). CDR1 is KGHSH, CDR2 LQKENI, per germline. The CDR3 spans 14 residues. V lost 3 bases and J lost 0, with 6 bases in between. Written as DNA, the CDR3 is TGTGCCAGCTCACCGCAGGGTAGCAATCAGCCCCAGCATTTT. Translation gives CASSPQGSNQPQHF.

The rearrangement links TRBV4-1 to TRBJ1-4; possibly TRBD1 for D (6 bases). V lost 0 bases, J lost 3 bases, and 14 bases lay in between. CDR3 length equals 17 residues. CDR1 is MGHRA, CDR2 YSYEKL, per germline. CDR3 DNA sequence: TGCGCCAGCAGCCAAGAAGGGTGGGGGCGCGCTAATGAAAAACTGTTTTTT. Amino acid sequence: CASSQEGWGRANEKLFF.

V usage is TRBV5-5 and J usage is TRBJ2-6, with D perhaps TRBD1 (5 bases). Trimming removed 4 bases from V and 0 bases from J, with 14 bases in between. The CDR3 has 17 amino acids. From germline, CDR1 is SGHKS and CDR2 YYEKEE (reference sequence). The CDR3 loop is CASSRPTVASGANVLTF. CDR3 nucleotide sequence: TGTGCCAGCAGCCGACCGACAGTCGCCTCTGGGGCCAACGTCCTGACTTTC.

The gene calls are TRBV20-1 and TRBJ2-3; D perhaps matches TRBD2 (5 bases). Germline V gene lookup returns CDR1 DFQATT and CDR2 SNEGSKA (reference sequence). This CDR3 is 14 amino acids long. V gave up 3 bases and J gave up 3 bases, with 13 bases separating them. The CDR3 DNA sequence: TGCAGTGCTAGTGGTGCTCGGGGAACAGATACGCAGTATTTT. This translates into CSASGARGTDTQYF.

The CDR3 spells CASSLTAVNQPQHF. The CDR3 DNA reads as TGTGCCAGCAGCTTAACCGCGGTTAATCAGCCCCAGCATTTT. The gene calls are TRBV11-2 and TRBJ1-5; D is undetermined. V lost 2 bases, J lost 4 bases, and 9 bases lay in between. The CDR3 extends over 14 amino acids. Looked up from germline, CDR1 is SGHAT and CDR2 is FQNNGV.

The chain links TRBV5-1 to TRBJ1-1; 9 nucleotides match TRBD1. The germline gives CDR1 SGHRS, CDR2 YFSETQ. The CDR3 is 16 amino acids. The V segment lost 2 bases and the J segment 1 base; nucleotides outside the gene matches: 6. The CDR3 sequence: CASSFRDRATNTEAFF. CDR3 DNA: TGCGCCAGCAGCTTTCGGGACAGGGCGACGAACACTGAAGCTTTCTTT.

The rearrangement links TRBV2 to TRBJ2-7; no reliable D call. Germline CDR1 reads SNHLY; CDR2 reads FYNNEI. There are 11 residues in the CDR3. V lost 4 bases and J 4 bases, leaving 5 bases between the germline ends. For the CDR3, the DNA is TGTGCCAGCAGTGTAAAATACGAGCAGTACTTC. Translation: CASSVKYEQYF.

This clone was detected a few times. The V gene is TRBV6-1, the J gene TRBJ1-4, with D tentatively TRBD1 (5 bases). Between the trimmed V and J ends, which lost 3 bases and 7 bases, there was a span of 12 bases. CDR3 length equals 14 residues. The germline gives CDR1 MNHNS, CDR2 SASEGT. The CDR3 reads CASSDPRVGEKLFF. The CDR3 DNA is TGTGCCAGCAGTGACCCCAGGGTGGGTGAAAAACTGTTTTTT.

This chain joins TRBV11-2 and TRBJ1-1; perhaps TRBD1 as D (6 bases). The V end lost 1 base, the J end lost 10 bases, and 16 bases lay between the germline ends. CDR1 and CDR2 (germline): SGHAT, FQNNGV. The CDR3 covers 14 residues. CDR3 sequence reads: CASSLVGDRMAAFF. Here the CDR3 DNA reads TGTGCCAGCAGCTTAGTTGGAGACAGGATGGCAGCTTTCTTT.

V gene TRBV6-5 combines with J gene TRBJ1-6; D not resolved. The CDR3 is 15 residues long. The germline V gene encodes CDR1 MNHEY and CDR2 SVGAGI. Between the trimmed V and J ends, which lost 6 bases and 3 bases, there was a span of 12 bases. CDR3 amino acids: CASSVPLLYNSPLHF. For the CDR3, the DNA is TGTGCCAGCAGCGTTCCCTTACTCTATAATTCACCCCTCCACTTT.